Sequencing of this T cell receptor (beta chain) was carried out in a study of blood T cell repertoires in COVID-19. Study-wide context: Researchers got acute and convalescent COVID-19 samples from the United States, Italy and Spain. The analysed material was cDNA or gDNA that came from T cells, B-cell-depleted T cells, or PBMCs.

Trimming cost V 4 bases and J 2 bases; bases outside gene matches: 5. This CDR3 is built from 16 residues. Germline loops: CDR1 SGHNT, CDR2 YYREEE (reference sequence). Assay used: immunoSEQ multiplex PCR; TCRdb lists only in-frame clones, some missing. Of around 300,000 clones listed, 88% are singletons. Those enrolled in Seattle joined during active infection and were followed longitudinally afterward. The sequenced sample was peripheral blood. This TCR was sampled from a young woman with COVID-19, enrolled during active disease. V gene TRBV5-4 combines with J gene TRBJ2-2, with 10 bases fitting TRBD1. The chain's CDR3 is CASSLDRGPNTGELFF. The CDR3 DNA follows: TGTGCCAGCAGCCTCGACAGGGGGCCCAACACCGGGGAGCTGTTTTTT. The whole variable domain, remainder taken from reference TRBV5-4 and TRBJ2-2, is ETGVTQSPTHLIKTRGQQVTLRCSSQSGHNTVSWYQQALGQGPQFIFQYYREEENGRGNFPPRFSGLQFPNYSSELNVNALELDDSALYLCASSLDRGPNTGELFFGEGSRLTVL.